Detailed here is one T cell receptor (beta chain). This clone was observed a handful of times. Its recognized antigen is unknown. The input lacks base qualities; no much larger clone sits a single base away. The data were obtained in a study of TIL therapy for anti-PD-1-resistant metastatic lung cancer (dated by TCRdb to 2020 to 2023). Study-wide context: Enrolled patients had a median age of roughly 50 years (range about 35-80) and a median tumor PD-L1 proportion score of under 7%. The cohort was composed predominantly of lung adenocarcinoma, with a few EGFR-mutant and two ALK-rearranged tumors included, and half of patients were identified as current or former smokers. Tumor and peripheral blood T cell receptor beta sequencing was used to track clonotypes across tumor, expanded TIL product and serial blood samples. Across the cohort, whole-exome sequencing showed a median non-synonymous tumor mutation burden of less than 1.7 mutations per megabase. General findings and caveats noted by the study authors: Higher clonality and lower diversity were observed in expanded TIL cultures than in baseline intratumoral T cells (median clonality approximately 6.4% vs 31%, p < 0.0001). The cohort was highly selected, including more treatment-naive, never-smoker and oncogene-addicted patients than is typical, which limits generalizability. The study protocol defined all tumor marker inferences as exploratory. TIL culture showed high clonal turnover, with many enriched product clones undetected in the baseline tumor, suggesting clonal contraction rather than faithful expansion.

Using bias-controlled multiplex PCR with the immunoSEQ v3 hsTCRB kit, the TCR beta CDR3 regions were amplified from genomic DNA. TCR libraries were sequenced on an Illumina NextSeq 500 to about 1.8 million read pairs for survey level or roughly 4.5-6.5 million for deep level. As for the authors' bioinformatics: The immunoSEQ Analyzer software assigned V, D and J genes, filtered out non-productive sequences, and reported clonality. Repertoires of infused TIL and blood were compared using productive Simpson clonality and the Morisita overlap index of productive TRB rearrangements. Here the immuneACCESS table is served through TCRdb, limited to in-frame sequences with V and J called. Missing clones are a known gap in these copies; in checked studies unresolved V genes cover under half, and the rest lacks a known reason. V, J and clone size reflect that table, while D and trimming were determined from the DNA. The sample yields some 90,000 clones; about 71% were counted once. The top ten hold 11% of the sample.

Spanning cysteine to phenylalanine, the CDR3 consists of 12 amino acids. The read is trimmed to its CDR3 DNA, 36 bases read in frame from base 1. CDR1 is given as KGHSH and CDR2 as LQKENI, both from the germline V gene. V drops 3 bases and J drops 8 bases, leaving 8 bases in between. The time point label corresponds to: pre-treatment sample, taken before nivolumab and TIL therapy. Excised metastases, mostly pleural nodules or supraclavicular lymph nodes, were used as baseline tumor samples and were taken from the same resection from which TIL were grown. Tumors were harvested before any PD-1/PD-L1 blockade; patients then received nivolumab, and those progressing received lymphodepletion, expanded TIL infusion and IL-2. Between late 2017 and January 2020, a dual-center phase I trial enrolled adults who had stage 4 NSCLC. Samples were obtained from a single-arm, open-label phase I trial in which tumor-infiltrating lymphocyte therapy with nivolumab was evaluated in advanced non-small cell lung cancer. Parts of each resected tumor were snap-frozen in liquid nitrogen and kept at -80 degrees C. Using laser-capture macrodissection, tumor regions of interest were selected on H&E sections, then pulverized into roughly 14 mg aliquots and extracted using Qiagen Allprep kits.

The source is a person aged 30 to 80 with non-small cell lung cancer. The sequence is built from TRBV18 and TRBJ1-3, with no confidently assigned D gene. The source was tumor tissue, collected at baseline. CDR3 reads: CASSPYVDTIYF. The sequenced DNA: TGTGCCAGCTCACCTTACGTGGACACCATATATTTT.